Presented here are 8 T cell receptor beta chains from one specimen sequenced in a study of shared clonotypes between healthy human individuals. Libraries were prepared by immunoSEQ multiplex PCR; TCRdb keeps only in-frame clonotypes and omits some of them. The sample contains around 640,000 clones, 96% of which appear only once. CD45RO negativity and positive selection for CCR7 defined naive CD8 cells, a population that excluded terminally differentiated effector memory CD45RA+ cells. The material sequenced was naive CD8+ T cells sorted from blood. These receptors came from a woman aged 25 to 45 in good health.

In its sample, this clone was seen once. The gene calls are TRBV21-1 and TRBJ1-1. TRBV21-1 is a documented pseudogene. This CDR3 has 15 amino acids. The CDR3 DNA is TGTGCCAGCAGCAAACGATGCGGGAGGACCACTGAAGCTTTCTTT. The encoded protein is CASSKRCGRTTEAFF.

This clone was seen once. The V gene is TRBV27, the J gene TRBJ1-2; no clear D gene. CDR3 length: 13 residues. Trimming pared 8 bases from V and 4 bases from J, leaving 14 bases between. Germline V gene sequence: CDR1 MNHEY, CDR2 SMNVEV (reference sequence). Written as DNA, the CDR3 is TGTGCCAGCTCCGCCGACGGCTTCTATGGCTACACCTTC. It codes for CASSADGFYGYTF.

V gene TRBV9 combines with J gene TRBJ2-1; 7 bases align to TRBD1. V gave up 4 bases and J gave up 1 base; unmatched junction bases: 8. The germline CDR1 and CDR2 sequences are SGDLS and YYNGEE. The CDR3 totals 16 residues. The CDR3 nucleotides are TGTGCCAGCAGCACCTTCCAGGGGGTTTCCTACAATGAGCAGTTCTTC. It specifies CASSTFQGVSYNEQFF.

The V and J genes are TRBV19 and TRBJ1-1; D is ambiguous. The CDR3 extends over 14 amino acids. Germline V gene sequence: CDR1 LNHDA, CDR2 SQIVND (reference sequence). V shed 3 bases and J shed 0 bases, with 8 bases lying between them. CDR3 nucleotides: TGTGCCAGTAGTATGATAGGGATGAACACTGAAGCTTTCTTT. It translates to CASSMIGMNTEAFF.

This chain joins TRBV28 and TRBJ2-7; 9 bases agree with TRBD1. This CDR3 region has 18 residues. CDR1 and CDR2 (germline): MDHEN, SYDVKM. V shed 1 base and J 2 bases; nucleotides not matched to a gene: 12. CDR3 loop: CASSLFKQGAVPPYEQYF. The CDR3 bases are TGTGCCAGCAGTTTATTCAAACAGGGGGCCGTCCCCCCCTACGAGCAGTACTTC. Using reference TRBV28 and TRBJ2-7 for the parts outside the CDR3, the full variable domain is DVKVTQSSRYLVKRTGEKVFLECVQDMDHENMFWYRQDPGLGLRLIYFSYDVKMKEKGDIPEGYSVSREKKERFSLILESASTNQTSMYLCASSLFKQGAVPPYEQYFGPGTRLTVT.

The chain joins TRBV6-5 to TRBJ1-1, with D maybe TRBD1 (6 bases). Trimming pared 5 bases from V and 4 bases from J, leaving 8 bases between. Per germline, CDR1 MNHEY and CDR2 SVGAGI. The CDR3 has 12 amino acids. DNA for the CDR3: TGTGCCAGCAGTCCACAGGGCACTGAAGCTTTCTTT. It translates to CASSPQGTEAFF.

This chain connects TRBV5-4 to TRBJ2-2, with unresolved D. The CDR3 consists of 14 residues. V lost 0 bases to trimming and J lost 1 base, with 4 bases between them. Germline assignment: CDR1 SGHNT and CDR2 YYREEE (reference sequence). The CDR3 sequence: CASSLDGNTGELFF. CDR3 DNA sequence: TGTGCCAGCAGCTTGGATGGGAACACCGGGGAGCTGTTTTTT.

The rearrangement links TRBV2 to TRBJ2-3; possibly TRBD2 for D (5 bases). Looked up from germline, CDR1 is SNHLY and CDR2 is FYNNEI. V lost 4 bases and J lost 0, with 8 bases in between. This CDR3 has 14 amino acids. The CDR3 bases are TGTGCCAGCAGTGTAGCGTCTAGCACAGATACGCAGTATTTT. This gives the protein CASSVASSTDTQYF.